The following is a TCR beta chain sequence with its context. One end of the junction varies from germline; a read error may be responsible. These data come from a study of tumor-infiltrating lymphocytes in primary liver carcinoma. Using a constant-region primer together with ProtoScript II reverse transcriptase, TCR beta cDNA was made from approximately 500 ng of total RNA. Amplification in three nested multiplex PCR rounds with slightly modified ARM-PCR gave rise to TCR beta libraries. TRBV1-TRBV30 forward primers and a C-beta reverse primer were used in the first two PCR rounds, which each ran for about 10 cycles. Each CDR3 protein gets one entry after TCRdb re-called the multiplex PCR reads with MiXCR. The sample has about 21,000 distinct CDR3 sequences, about three quarters seen once. This CDR3 is 17 amino acids long. Germline V gives CDR1 MDHEN, CDR2 SYDVKM. From around 18-30 mg of unsorted bulk tissue, DNA and RNA were co-extracted together.

V is TRBV28 and J is TRBJ2-7; D is unclear. Sequences were obtained from liver tumor tissue from sampling region 1. Subset here: tumor region T1, superior pole. The sequence derives from a woman in her twenties or thirties with primary liver carcinoma and hepatitis B virus infection. The CDR3 DNA reads as TGCGCCAGCAGCCTCCCTTTGGACGGATGCTACTTCTACGAGCAGTACTTC. This codes for CASSLPLDGCYFYEQYF.